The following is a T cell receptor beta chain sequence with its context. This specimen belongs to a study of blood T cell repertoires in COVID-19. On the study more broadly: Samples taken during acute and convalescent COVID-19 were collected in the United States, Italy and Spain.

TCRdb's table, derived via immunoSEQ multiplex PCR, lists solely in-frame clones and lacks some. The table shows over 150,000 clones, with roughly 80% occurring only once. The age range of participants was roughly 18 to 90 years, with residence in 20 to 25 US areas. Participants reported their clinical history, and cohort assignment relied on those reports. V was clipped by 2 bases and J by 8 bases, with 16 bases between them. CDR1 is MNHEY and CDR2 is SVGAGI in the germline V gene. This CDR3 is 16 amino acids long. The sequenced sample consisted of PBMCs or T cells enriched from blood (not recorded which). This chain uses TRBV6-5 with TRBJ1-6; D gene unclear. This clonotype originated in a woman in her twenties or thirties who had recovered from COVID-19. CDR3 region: CASSYPGNLGDSPLHF. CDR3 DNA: TGTGCCAGCAGTTACCCCGGTAACCTCGGGGATTCACCCCTCCACTTT.